The 29 T cell receptor beta chains presented below share a single source sample, sequenced in a study of patients and donors after allogeneic stem cell transplantation (dated by TCRdb to the early 2020s). The library was made by RT-PCR. Reads for this sample came from a NextSeq 550. TCRdb cleaned the public reads at Q25 with fastp, built clones with MiXCR and kept in-frame beta chains. Records with the same CDR3 protein are collapsed into one entry carrying the most frequent genes and DNA. The sample includes approximately 170,000 distinct CDR3 sequences, with approximately 25% observed a single time. The ten biggest clones cover roughly a quarter of the sample. Material for sequencing was blood, either unsorted or a sorted T cell fraction (not recorded which). These receptors all stem from a human donor who was either an allogeneic HSCT recipient or a stem cell or donor lymphocyte infusion donor (not recorded which). It is not recorded whose cells these are; they may come from a transplant donor.

For the CDR3, the DNA is TGTGCCAGCAGTTTATATGGGGTAAACAATCAGCCCCAGCATTTT. This gives the protein CASSLYGVNNQPQHF. The V call is TRBV27, the J call TRBJ1-5; D is uncertain. The CDR3 runs 15 residues. The V end lost 1 base, the J end lost 3 bases, and 10 bases lay between the germline ends. CDR1 is MNHEY, CDR2 SMNVEV, per germline (reference sequence).

V is TRBV12-3 or TRBV12-4 and J is TRBJ1-5; 9 bases line up with TRBD1. V dropped 6 bases and J dropped 4; count of bases not matched to a gene: 7. The CDR3 spans 15 residues. The CDR3 nucleotides read TGTGCCAGCAGGGACGGGACAGGGCCTAATCAGCCCCAGCATTTT. Translation gives CASRDGTGPNQPQHF.

The chain recombines TRBV20-1 with TRBJ2-3; a possible D gene is TRBD1 (5 bases). The CDR3 contains 16 residues. V lost 0 bases, J lost 2 bases, and 15 bases lay in between. Germline V gives CDR1 DFQATT, CDR2 SNEGSKA (reference sequence). The CDR3 DNA is TGCAGTGCTAGAGATATAAGGCAGGGTGACACAGATACGCAGTATTTT. This codes for CSARDIRQGDTDTQYF.

This clonotype was seen at least ten times. The rearrangement joins TRBV12-3 or TRBV12-4 to TRBJ1-5; D remains unclear. Deletions cut 0 bases from V and 1 base from J, with 10 bases between. The CDR3 has 16 residues. This CDR3 is CASSLASMGSNQPQHF. CDR3 bases: TGTGCCAGCAGTTTAGCCTCGATGGGCAGCAATCAGCCCCAGCATTTT.

This clonotype has a single count. V is TRBV13 and J is TRBJ2-7; 11 bases are a match to TRBD2. This CDR3 comprises 18 residues. Germline loops: CDR1 PRHDT, CDR2 FYEKMQ (reference sequence). The junction had 13 bases not matched to a gene; V was cut back by 1 base and J by 5 bases. For the CDR3, the DNA is TGTGCCAGCAGCTTAGTCGGTAGCGGGAGGGCCAACGAAAACGAGCAGTACTTC. It encodes CASSLVGSGRANENEQYF.

A remark on this clonotype: Since the CDR3 does not end with the conserved phenylalanine or tryptophan, this likely comes from a read error. The genes are TRBV20-1 and TRBJ2-7; D is perhaps TRBD1 or TRBD2 (5 bases each). V was trimmed by 6 bases and J by 5 bases, leaving 20 bases between them. Per germline, CDR1 DFQATT and CDR2 SNEGSKA (reference sequence). The CDR3 contains 14 residues. CDR3 sequence (DNA): TGCAGTGCAACCCGCGGGCAGGGTGTCCACGAGCAGTACCTC. The encoded protein is CSATRGQGVHEQYL.

The CDR3 loop reads CASSRRRGQGDYGYTF. DNA for the CDR3: TGTGCCAGCAGCCGGAGACGTGGACAGGGCGACTATGGCTACACCTTC. The V and J genes are TRBV12-3 or TRBV12-4 and TRBJ1-2; 8 nucleotides align to TRBD1. CDR3 length: 16 residues. The J segment lost 3 bases and the V segment lost 6 bases, leaving 12 bases of the junction unmatched.

This clonotype was seen only a few times. The rearrangement joins TRBV20-1 to TRBJ1-2; D is unclear. Germline CDR1 is DFQATT and CDR2 is SNEGSKA (reference sequence). V was clipped by 0 bases and J by 1 base, with 15 bases between them. This CDR3 contains 16 residues. For the CDR3, the DNA is TGCAGTGCTAGAGATACCCTGGACGGCTATAACTATGGCTACACCTTC. Encoded protein: CSARDTLDGYNYGYTF.

The chain links TRBV18 to TRBJ1-5, with D perhaps matching TRBD1 (5 bases). Germline loops: CDR1 KGHSH, CDR2 LQKENI. The V end lost 2 bases, the J end lost 7 bases, and 12 bases lay between the germline ends. The CDR3 spans 14 residues. The CDR3 here is CASSPGGTQQPQHF. The CDR3 DNA reads as TGTGCCAGCTCACCAGGTGGGACTCAGCAGCCCCAGCATTTT.

This clonotype was seen a single time. This chain links TRBV5-1 with TRBJ2-1; perhaps TRBD2 as D (5 bases). The CDR3 is 16 amino acids. Germline V CDR1 and CDR2: SGHRS, YFSETQ. Trimming removed 1 base from V and 4 bases from J, with 15 bases in between. The CDR3 is CASSLRSSGRYNEQFF. CDR3 sequence (DNA): TGCGCCAGCAGCTTGAGGTCGAGCGGCAGATACAATGAGCAGTTCTTC. The full variable domain, its missing parts supplied by reference TRBV5-1 and TRBJ2-1, is KAGVTQTPRYLIKTRGQQVTLSCSPISGHRSVSWYQQTPGQGLQFLFEYFSETQRNKGNFPGRFSGRQFSNSRSEMNVSTLELGDSALYLCASSLRSSGRYNEQFFGPGTRLTVL.

This chain uses TRBV18 with TRBJ2-5; D is possibly TRBD2 (5 bases). The germline gives CDR1 KGHSH, CDR2 LQKENI. V was trimmed by 2 bases and J by 2 bases, leaving 15 bases between them. This CDR3 is 16 amino acids long. The CDR3: CASSPELGLRQETQYF. For the CDR3, the DNA is TGTGCCAGCTCACCAGAACTAGGACTCAGACAAGAGACCCAGTACTTC.

The DNA for the CDR3 is TGTGCCAGCAGCCAAGTTCCGGGCGATGAGCAGTTCTTC. The encoded protein is CASSQVPGDEQFF. The rearrangement joins TRBV3-1 to TRBJ2-1; D unclear. Germline lookup yields CDR1 LGHDT and CDR2 YNNKEL (reference sequence). This CDR3 contains 13 residues. Trimming removed 1 base at V and 8 bases at J, with 9 bases between.

This clonotype was counted at least ten times. V is TRBV5-1 and J is TRBJ1-5; D is undetermined. Germline values: CDR1 SGHRS, CDR2 YFSETQ. Trimming left V 3 bases short and J 0 bases short, with 7 bases between. This CDR3 comprises 14 residues. CDR3 amino acids: CASSSGDSNQPQHF. The CDR3 DNA reads as TGCGCCAGCAGCTCAGGCGATAGCAATCAGCCCCAGCATTTT.

The chain recombines TRBV6-5 with TRBJ2-1, with D possibly being TRBD1 (6 bases). The V end was cut by 2 bases, the J end by 8 bases, with 7 bases between. The germline CDR1 and CDR2 sequences are MNHEY and SVGAGI. The CDR3 totals 12 residues. CDR3 sequence reads: CASSYGGDEQFF. As DNA, the CDR3 is TGTGCCAGCAGTTACGGGGGCGATGAGCAGTTCTTC.

This clonotype has a count of ten or more. Written as DNA, the CDR3 is TGCGCCAGCAGCAGTCTTGGAGGGGGCAGTTACGAGCAGTACTTC. Amino acids: CASSSLGGGSYEQYF. The chain links TRBV5-1 to TRBJ2-7; D is perhaps TRBD1 (7 bases). In germline, CDR1 is SGHRS, CDR2 YFSETQ. The CDR3 length is 15 residues. Trimming cost V 4 bases and J 4 bases, with 18 bases left between them.

The J gene is TRBJ1-4, the V gene TRBV15; D is unclear. The V end was cut by 3 bases, the J end by 5 bases, with 16 bases between. The germline CDR1 and CDR2 sequences are LNHNV and YYDKDF (reference sequence). CDR3 size: 16 residues. The CDR3 spells CATSSRPVTKNEKLFF. The CDR3 region has the DNA TGTGCCACCAGCAGCAGACCCGTTACCAAGAATGAAAAACTGTTTTTT. Using reference TRBV15 and TRBJ1-4 for the parts outside the CDR3, the full variable domain is DAMVIQNPRYQVTQFGKPVTLSCSQTLNHNVMYWYQQKSSQAPKLLFHYYDKDFNNEADTPDNFQSRRPNTSFCFLDIRSPGLGDTAMYLCATSSRPVTKNEKLFFGSGTQLSVL.

Many counts were recorded for this clonotype. The V gene is TRBV5-1, the J gene TRBJ1-1, with TRBD1 matching 7 bases. Germline trimming cut 0 bases from V and 5 bases from J; bases unmatched to any gene: 10. The CDR3 is 16 amino acids. Germline V gene lookup returns CDR1 SGHRS and CDR2 YFSETQ. The CDR3 spells CASSLVPGAGGTEAFF. The CDR3 DNA reads as TGCGCCAGCAGCTTGGTCCCAGGGGCAGGGGGTACTGAAGCTTTCTTT.

The chain uses TRBV14 and TRBJ2-6; the D is unclear. With 4 bases removed from V and 4 bases from J, the gap between germline ends came to 17 bases. The germline V gene encodes CDR1 SGHDN and CDR2 FVKESK. This CDR3 region has 17 residues. The CDR3 sequence is CASSPGRALSGANVLTF. CDR3 in DNA: TGTGCCAGCAGCCCCGGTCGGGCATTGTCCGGGGCCAACGTCCTGACTTTC.

V gene TRBV12-3 or TRBV12-4 combines with J gene TRBJ2-3; D call uncertain. The CDR3 runs to 20 residues. Deletions cut 3 bases from V and 0 bases from J, with 25 bases between. The DNA of the CDR3 is TGTGCCAGCAGTTTTTCCAGGTCTCGATCGGGTGGTTCAAGCACAGATACGCAGTATTTT. Protein sequence: CASSFSRSRSGGSSTDTQYF.

The chain employs TRBV7-3 and TRBJ2-1, with D maybe TRBD2 (6 bases). The CDR3 has 16 amino acids. V was cut by 1 base and J by 4 bases, with 14 bases left in between. Germline V gene lookup returns CDR1 SGHTA and CDR2 FQGTGA. The CDR3 DNA is TGTGCCAGCAGCTTAATGGGGGGACCCCATTACAATGAGCAGTTCTTC. This codes for CASSLMGGPHYNEQFF. The variable domain in full, with the rest retrieved from reference TRBV7-3 and TRBJ2-1, is GAGVSQTPSNKVTEKGKYVELRCDPISGHTALYWYRQSLGQGPEFLIYFQGTGAADDSGLPNDRFFAVRPEGSVSTLKIQRTERGDSAVYLCASSLMGGPHYNEQFFGPGTRLTVL.

The sample holds a few counts of this clonotype. The chain links TRBV5-5 to TRBJ1-2; 12 nucleotides align to TRBD1. The V gene's germline CDR1 is SGHKS and CDR2 YYEKEE (reference sequence). The CDR3 contains 17 residues. J lost 1 base, V lost 4 bases, and 8 bases had no gene match. The CDR3 bases are TGTGCCAGCAGCCCGGGACAGGGGGCGGCAGATAACTATGGCTACACCTTC. This codes for CASSPGQGAADNYGYTF. The variable domain in full, with the rest retrieved from reference TRBV5-5 and TRBJ1-2, is DAGVTQSPTHLIKTRGQQVTLRCSPISGHKSVSWYQQVLGQGPQFIFQYYEKEERGRGNFPDRFSARQFPNYSSELNVNALLLGDSALYLCASSPGQGAADNYGYTFGSGTRLTVV.

This rearrangement joins TRBV5-1 to TRBJ2-5, with TRBD2 matching over 12 bases. V lost 4 bases, J lost 5 bases, and 6 bases stayed unmatched. The CDR3 loop spans 15 amino acids. Germline lookup yields CDR1 SGHRS and CDR2 YFSETQ. This chain's CDR3 is CASSPGLAGTETQYF. For the CDR3, the DNA is TGCGCCAGCAGCCCCGGACTAGCGGGGACTGAGACCCAGTACTTC.

This clonotype is labeled medium-sized. The chain carries TRBV12-3 or TRBV12-4 and TRBJ1-1, with a tentative D call TRBD1 (5 bases). This CDR3 contains 11 residues. V was shortened by 1 base and J by 11 bases, with 8 bases between the two germline ends. The CDR3 here is CASSLDKGAFF. The CDR3 nucleotides read TGTGCCAGCAGTTTAGATAAGGGGGCTTTCTTT.

This clonotype came up many times. The chain has TRBV5-1 and TRBJ2-7; D might be TRBD2 (6 bases). Germline V gives CDR1 SGHRS, CDR2 YFSETQ. The CDR3 sequence is 14 residues long. V was clipped by 0 bases and J by 0 bases, with 7 bases between them. DNA of the CDR3: TGCGCCAGCAGCTTGGCCGGGAGCTCCTACGAGCAGTACTTC. Translating it yields CASSLAGSSYEQYF. Full variable domain (missing parts from reference TRBV5-1 and TRBJ2-7): KAGVTQTPRYLIKTRGQQVTLSCSPISGHRSVSWYQQTPGQGLQFLFEYFSETQRNKGNFPGRFSGRQFSNSRSEMNVSTLELGDSALYLCASSLAGSSYEQYFGPGTRLTVT.

This clonotype was seen more than once but under ten times. The rearrangement uses TRBV6-6 and TRBJ1-5; 7 bases fit TRBD1. The germline V gene encodes CDR1 MNHNY and CDR2 SVGAGI (reference sequence). The junction had 9 bases not matched to a gene; V was cut back by 5 bases and J by 8 bases. The CDR3 spans 14 residues. CDR3 protein: CASSGDREGKPQHF. Written as DNA, the CDR3 is TGTGCCAGCAGTGGAGACAGGGAGGGAAAGCCCCAGCATTTT.

The chain carries TRBV5-5 and TRBJ1-1; tentatively, D is TRBD1 (6 bases). The CDR3 totals 15 residues. CDR1 is SGHKS and CDR2 is YYEKEE in the germline V gene (reference sequence). With 0 bases removed from V and 0 bases from J, the gap between germline ends came to 9 bases. This CDR3 is CASSLAGTLNTEAFF. As DNA, the CDR3 is TGTGCCAGCAGCTTGGCCGGGACACTGAACACTGAAGCTTTCTTT.

J is TRBJ2-5 and V is TRBV4-1; D is perhaps TRBD1 (5 bases). This CDR3 spans 16 amino acids. V was cut by 2 bases and J by 7 bases, with 20 bases left in between. Germline CDR1 is MGHRA and CDR2 is YSYEKL. The DNA of the CDR3 is TGCGCCAGCAGCCAAAATACGGGCCTAGGTACAGGGACCCAGTACTTC. Amino acids: CASSQNTGLGTGTQYF.

V usage is TRBV4-1 and J usage is TRBJ2-1; perhaps TRBD2 as D (5 bases). The CDR3 loop spans 13 amino acids. Trimming cost V 6 bases and J 6 bases, with 12 bases left between them. CDR1 is MGHRA and CDR2 is YSYEKL in the germline V gene. CDR3 amino acids: CASRRAGANEQFF. The CDR3 region has the DNA TGCGCCAGCAGGCGGGCAGGAGCCAATGAGCAGTTCTTC.

The rearrangement uses TRBV29-1 and TRBJ2-1; 8 nucleotides align to TRBD2. The CDR3 contains 15 residues. V dropped 4 bases and J dropped 2; count of bases not matched to a gene: 7. The germline CDR1 and CDR2 sequences are SQVTM and ANQGSEA. The CDR3 loop reads CSVAGGQGAYNEQFF. CDR3 nucleotides: TGCAGCGTTGCGGGAGGGCAGGGAGCCTACAATGAGCAGTTCTTC.